Shown below are 3 T cell receptor beta chains from a single sample sequenced in a study of T-cell memory formation after mild COVID-19 (dated by TCRdb to about 2021). The method behind the library was 5' RACE. TCRdb shows the sequencer as Illumina NovaSeq 6000. The public reads were reanalyzed by TCRdb: fastp trimming at Q25, MiXCR alignment, in-frame beta chains only. Rows are unified per CDR3 protein, each entry keeping the most common DNA and genes. The sample profile shows 210,000 or so distinct CDR3 sequences; 27% of them were found once. Clones ranked in the top ten supply over 10% of the sample. Sequencing input: PBMCs or a T cell subset sorted from them (not recorded which). The receptors were gathered from an adult woman who had mild COVID-19 (a few samples of this study predate the infection). The sample titles of this study are shuffled in the database, so cell type and time point are left out; the donor was told from shared clones.

This clonotype came up a few times. DNA for the CDR3: TGTGCCAGCAGTTACGCCAGGGCCTACGAGCAGTACTTC. It is translated as CASSYARAYEQYF. The genes are TRBV6-2 or TRBV6-3 and TRBJ2-7; D possibly corresponds to TRBD1 (5 bases). Germline CDR1 and CDR2: MNHEY and SVGEGT. There are 13 residues in the CDR3. V was cut by 2 bases and J by 2 bases, with 7 bases left in between.

The chain couples TRBV5-5 to TRBJ1-1; D remains ambiguous. This CDR3 is built from 12 residues. Deletions cut 0 bases from V and 10 bases from J, with 10 bases between. CDR1 and CDR2 (germline): SGHKS, YYEKEE (reference sequence). The CDR3 region is CASSLVGLGAFF. The CDR3 DNA follows: TGTGCCAGCAGCTTGGTAGGGCTGGGAGCTTTCTTT.

The chain is built from TRBV9 and TRBJ2-5; D is ambiguous. The CDR3 runs 15 residues. Trimming cost V 0 bases and J 2 bases, with 11 bases left between them. Germline CDR1 is SGDLS and CDR2 is YYNGEE. The CDR3: CASSVGGLEQETQYF. CDR3 DNA: TGTGCCAGCAGCGTAGGAGGCTTAGAACAAGAGACCCAGTACTTC.